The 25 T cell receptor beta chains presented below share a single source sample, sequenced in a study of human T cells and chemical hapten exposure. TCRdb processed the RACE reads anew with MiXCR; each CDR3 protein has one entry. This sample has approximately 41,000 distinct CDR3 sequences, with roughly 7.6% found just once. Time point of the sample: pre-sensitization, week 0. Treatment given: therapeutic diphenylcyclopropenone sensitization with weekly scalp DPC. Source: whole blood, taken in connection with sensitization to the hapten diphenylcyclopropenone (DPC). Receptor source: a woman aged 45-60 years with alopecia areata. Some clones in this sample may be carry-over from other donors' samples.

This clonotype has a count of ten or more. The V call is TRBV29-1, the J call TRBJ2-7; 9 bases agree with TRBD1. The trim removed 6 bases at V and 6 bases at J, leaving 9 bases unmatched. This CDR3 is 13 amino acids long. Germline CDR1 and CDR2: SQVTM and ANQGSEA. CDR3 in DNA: TGCAGCGTACGGACAGGGGAAGGAGGCGAGCAGTACTTC. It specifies CSVRTGEGGEQYF.

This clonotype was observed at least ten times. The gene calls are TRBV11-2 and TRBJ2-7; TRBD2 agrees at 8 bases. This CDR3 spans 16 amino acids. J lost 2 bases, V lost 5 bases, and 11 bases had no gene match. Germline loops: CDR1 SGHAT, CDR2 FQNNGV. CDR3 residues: CASSGGGLAGTYEQYF. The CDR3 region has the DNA TGTGCCAGCAGCGGAGGAGGGCTAGCGGGTACCTACGAGCAGTACTTC. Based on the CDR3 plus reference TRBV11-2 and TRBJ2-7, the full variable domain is EAGVAQSPRYKIIEKRQSVAFWCNPISGHATLYWYQQILGQGPKLLIQFQNNGVVDDSQLPKDRFSAERLKGVDSTLKIQPAKLEDSAVYLCASSGGGLAGTYEQYFGPGTRLTVT.

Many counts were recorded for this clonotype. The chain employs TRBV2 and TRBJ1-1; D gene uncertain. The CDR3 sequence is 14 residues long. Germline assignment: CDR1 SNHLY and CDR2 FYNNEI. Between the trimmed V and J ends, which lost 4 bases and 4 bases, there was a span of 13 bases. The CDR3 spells CASSVRGSGTEAFF. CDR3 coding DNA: TGTGCCAGCAGTGTTCGGGGTTCGGGCACTGAAGCTTTCTTT.

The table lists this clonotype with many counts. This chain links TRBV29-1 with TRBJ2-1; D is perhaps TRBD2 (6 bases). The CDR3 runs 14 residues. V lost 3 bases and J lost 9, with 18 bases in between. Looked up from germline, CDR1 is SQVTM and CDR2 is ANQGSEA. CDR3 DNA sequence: TGCAGCGTTGATAGGACGCCGGGAGTTTTTGAGCAGTTCTTC. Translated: CSVDRTPGVFEQFF.

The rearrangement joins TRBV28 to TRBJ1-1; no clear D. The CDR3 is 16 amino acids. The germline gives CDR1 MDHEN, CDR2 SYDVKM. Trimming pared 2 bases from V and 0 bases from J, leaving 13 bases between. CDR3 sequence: CASSLGGVGMNTEAFF. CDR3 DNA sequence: TGTGCCAGCAGTTTAGGCGGGGTGGGCATGAACACTGAAGCTTTCTTT. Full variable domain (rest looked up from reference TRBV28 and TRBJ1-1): DVKVTQSSRYLVKRTGEKVFLECVQDMDHENMFWYRQDPGLGLRLIYFSYDVKMKEKGDIPEGYSVSREKKERFSLILESASTNQTSMYLCASSLGGVGMNTEAFFGQGTRLTVV.

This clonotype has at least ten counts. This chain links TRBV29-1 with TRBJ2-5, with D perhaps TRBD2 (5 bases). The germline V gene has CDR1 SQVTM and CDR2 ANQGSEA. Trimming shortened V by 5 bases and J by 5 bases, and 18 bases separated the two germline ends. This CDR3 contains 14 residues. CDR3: CSVIGLSGDETQYF. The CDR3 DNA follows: TGCAGCGTTATAGGGTTATCCGGGGATGAGACCCAGTACTTC.

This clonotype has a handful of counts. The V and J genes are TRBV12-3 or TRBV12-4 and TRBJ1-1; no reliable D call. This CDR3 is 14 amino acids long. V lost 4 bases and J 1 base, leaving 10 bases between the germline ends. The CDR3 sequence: CASSSVPSNTEAFF. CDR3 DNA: TGTGCCAGCAGTTCCGTCCCGTCGAACACTGAAGCTTTCTTT.

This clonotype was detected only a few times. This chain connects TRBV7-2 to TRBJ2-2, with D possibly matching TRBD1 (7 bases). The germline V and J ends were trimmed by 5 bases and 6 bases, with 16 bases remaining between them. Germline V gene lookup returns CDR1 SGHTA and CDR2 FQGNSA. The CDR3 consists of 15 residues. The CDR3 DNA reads TGTGCCAGCAGCCCGGGACAGCCGGGGGCCGGGGAGCTGTTTTTT. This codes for CASSPGQPGAGELFF.

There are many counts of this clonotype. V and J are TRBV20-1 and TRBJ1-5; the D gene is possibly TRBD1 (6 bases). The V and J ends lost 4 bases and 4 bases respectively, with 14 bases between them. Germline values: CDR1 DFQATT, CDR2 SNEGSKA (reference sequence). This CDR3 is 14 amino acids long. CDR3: CSAKMGHPNQPQHF. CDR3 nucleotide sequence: TGCAGTGCTAAGATGGGACACCCAAATCAGCCCCAGCATTTT.

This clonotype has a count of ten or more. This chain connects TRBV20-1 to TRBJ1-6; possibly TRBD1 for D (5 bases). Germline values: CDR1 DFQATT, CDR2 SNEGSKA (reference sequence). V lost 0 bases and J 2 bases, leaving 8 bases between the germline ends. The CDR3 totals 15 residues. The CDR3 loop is CSARERGTYNSPLHF. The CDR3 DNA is TGCAGTGCTAGAGAAAGGGGCACCTATAATTCACCCCTCCACTTT.

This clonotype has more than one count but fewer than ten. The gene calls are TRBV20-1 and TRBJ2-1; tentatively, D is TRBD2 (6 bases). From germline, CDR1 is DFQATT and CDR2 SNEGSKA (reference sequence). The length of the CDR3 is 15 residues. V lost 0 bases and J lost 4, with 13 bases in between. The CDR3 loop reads CSAREAGLRYNEQFF. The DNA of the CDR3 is TGCAGTGCTAGAGAGGCGGGGCTAAGATACAATGAGCAGTTCTTC.

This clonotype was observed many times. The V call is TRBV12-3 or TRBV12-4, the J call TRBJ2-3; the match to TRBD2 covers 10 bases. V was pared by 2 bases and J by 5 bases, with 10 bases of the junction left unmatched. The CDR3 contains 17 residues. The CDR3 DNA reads TGTGCCAGCAGTTTACTCCGGATAGCGGGAGGAGGAGATACGCAGTATTTT. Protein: CASSLLRIAGGGDTQYF.

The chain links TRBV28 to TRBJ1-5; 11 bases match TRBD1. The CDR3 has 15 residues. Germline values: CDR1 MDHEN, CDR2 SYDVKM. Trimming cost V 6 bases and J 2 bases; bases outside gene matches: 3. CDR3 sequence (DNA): TGTGCCAGCAGCGGACAGGGGGCTGGCAATCAGCCCCAGCATTTT. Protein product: CASSGQGAGNQPQHF.

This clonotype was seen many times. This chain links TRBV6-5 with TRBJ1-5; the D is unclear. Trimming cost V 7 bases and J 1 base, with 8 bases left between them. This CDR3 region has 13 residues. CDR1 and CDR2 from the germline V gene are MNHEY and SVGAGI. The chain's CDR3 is CASMGGSNQPQHF. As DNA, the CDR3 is TGTGCCAGCATGGGAGGGAGCAATCAGCCCCAGCATTTT.

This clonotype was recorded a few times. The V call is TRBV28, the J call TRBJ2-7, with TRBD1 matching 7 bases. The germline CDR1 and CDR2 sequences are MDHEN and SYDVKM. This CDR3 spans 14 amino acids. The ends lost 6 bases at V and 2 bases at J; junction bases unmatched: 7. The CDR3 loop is CASRAGTAAYEQYF. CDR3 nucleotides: TGTGCCAGCAGGGCCGGGACAGCGGCCTACGAGCAGTACTTC.

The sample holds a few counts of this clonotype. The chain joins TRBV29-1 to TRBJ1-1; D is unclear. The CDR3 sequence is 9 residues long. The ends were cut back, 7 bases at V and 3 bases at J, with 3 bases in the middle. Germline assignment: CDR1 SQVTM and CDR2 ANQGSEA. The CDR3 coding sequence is TGCAGCGCGGACACTGAAGCTTTCTTT. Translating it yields CSADTEAFF.

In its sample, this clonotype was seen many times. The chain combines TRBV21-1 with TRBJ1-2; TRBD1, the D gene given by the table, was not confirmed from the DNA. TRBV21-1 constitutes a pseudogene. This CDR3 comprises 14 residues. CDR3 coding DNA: TGTGCCAGCAGCACCAGGGGGGACAGCTATGGCTACACCTTC. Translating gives CASSTRGDSYGYTF.

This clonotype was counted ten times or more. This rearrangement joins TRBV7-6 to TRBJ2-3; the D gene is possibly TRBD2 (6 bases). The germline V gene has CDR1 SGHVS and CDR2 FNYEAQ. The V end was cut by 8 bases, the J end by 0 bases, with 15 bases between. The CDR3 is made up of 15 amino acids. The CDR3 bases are TGTGCCAGCGGGCCTGGGGGGTCTAGCACAGATACGCAGTATTTT. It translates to CASGPGGSSTDTQYF.

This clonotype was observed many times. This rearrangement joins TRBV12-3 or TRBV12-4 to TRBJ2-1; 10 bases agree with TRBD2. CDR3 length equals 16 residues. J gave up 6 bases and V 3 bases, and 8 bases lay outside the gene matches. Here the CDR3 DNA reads TGTGCCAGCAGTTTCCGGTCGGGACTAGCGCCCAATGAGCAGTTCTTC. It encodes CASSFRSGLAPNEQFF.

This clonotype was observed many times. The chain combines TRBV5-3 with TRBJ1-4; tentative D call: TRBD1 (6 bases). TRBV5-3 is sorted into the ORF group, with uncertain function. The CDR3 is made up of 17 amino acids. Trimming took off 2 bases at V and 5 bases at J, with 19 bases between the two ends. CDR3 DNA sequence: TGTGCCAGAAGCTTTCCTAAGCTCAGGGGAAGGAATGAAAAACTGTTTTTT. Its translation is CARSFPKLRGRNEKLFF.

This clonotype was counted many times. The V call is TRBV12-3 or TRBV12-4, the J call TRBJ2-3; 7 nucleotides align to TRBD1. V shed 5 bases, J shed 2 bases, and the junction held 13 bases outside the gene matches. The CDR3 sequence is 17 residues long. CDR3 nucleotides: TGTGCCAGCAGTGCTAGCAACAGGGGCAGGTCCACAGATACGCAGTATTTT. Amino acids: CASSASNRGRSTDTQYF.

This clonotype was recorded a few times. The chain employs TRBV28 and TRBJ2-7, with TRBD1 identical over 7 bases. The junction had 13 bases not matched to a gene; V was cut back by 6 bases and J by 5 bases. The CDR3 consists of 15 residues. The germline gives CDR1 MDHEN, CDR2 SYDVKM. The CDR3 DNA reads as TGTGCCAGCAGCTTGTACCGACAGGGTCGTCACGAGCAGTACTTC. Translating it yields CASSLYRQGRHEQYF.

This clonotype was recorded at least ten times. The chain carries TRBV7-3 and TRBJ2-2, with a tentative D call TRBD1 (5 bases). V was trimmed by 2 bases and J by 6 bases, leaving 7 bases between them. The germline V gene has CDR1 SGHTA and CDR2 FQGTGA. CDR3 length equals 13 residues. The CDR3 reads CASSLAGSGELFF. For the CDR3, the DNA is TGTGCCAGCAGCTTAGCAGGGTCCGGGGAGCTGTTTTTT. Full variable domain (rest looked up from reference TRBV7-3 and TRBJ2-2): GAGVSQTPSNKVTEKGKYVELRCDPISGHTALYWYRQSLGQGPEFLIYFQGTGAADDSGLPNDRFFAVRPEGSVSTLKIQRTERGDSAVYLCASSLAGSGELFFGEGSRLTVL.

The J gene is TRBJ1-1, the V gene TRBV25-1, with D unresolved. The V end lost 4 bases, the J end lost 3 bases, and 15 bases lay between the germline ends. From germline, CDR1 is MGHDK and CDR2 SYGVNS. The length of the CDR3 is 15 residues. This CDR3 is CASSVDADRDTEAFF. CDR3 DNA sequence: TGTGCCAGCAGTGTCGACGCGGATAGGGACACTGAAGCTTTCTTT.

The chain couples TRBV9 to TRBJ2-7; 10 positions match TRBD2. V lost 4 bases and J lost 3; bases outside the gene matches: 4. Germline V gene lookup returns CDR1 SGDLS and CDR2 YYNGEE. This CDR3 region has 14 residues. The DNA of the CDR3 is TGTGCCAGCAGCCGAGGGACTAGCGTCTACGAGCAGTACTTC. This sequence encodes CASSRGTSVYEQYF.